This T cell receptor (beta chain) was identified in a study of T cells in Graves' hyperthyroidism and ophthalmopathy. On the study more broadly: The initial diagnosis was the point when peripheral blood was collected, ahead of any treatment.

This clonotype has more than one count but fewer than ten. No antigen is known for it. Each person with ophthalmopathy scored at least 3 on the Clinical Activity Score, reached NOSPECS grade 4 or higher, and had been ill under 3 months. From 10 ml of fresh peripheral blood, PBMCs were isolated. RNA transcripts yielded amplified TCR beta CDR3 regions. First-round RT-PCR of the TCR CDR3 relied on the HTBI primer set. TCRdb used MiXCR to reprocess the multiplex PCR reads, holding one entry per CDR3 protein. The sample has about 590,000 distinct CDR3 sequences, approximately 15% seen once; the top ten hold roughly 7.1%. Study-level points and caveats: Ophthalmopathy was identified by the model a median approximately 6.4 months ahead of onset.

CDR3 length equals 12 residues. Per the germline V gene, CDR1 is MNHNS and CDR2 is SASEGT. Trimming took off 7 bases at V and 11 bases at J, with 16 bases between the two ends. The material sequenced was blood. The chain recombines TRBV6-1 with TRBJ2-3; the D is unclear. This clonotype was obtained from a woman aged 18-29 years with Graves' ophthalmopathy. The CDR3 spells CASKLLGLGQYF. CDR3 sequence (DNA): TGTGCCAGCAAGCTACTCGGCCTTGGGCAGTATTTT.